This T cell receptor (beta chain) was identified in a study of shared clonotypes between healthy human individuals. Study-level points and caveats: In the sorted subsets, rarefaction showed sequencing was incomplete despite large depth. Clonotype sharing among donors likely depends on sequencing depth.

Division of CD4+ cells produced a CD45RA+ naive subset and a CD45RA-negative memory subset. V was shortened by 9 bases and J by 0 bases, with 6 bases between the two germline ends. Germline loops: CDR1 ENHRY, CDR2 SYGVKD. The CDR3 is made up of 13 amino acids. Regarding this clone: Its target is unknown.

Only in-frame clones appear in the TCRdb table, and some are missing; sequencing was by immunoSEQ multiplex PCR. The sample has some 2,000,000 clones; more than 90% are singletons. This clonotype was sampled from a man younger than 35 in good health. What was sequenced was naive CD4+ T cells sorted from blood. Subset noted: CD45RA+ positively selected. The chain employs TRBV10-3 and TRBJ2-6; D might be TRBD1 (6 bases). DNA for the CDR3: TGTGCCATGGGGGCCTCTGGGGCCAACGTCCTGACTTTC. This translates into CAMGASGANVLTF.